This T cell receptor beta chain is from a study of T cells in Graves' hyperthyroidism and ophthalmopathy. Clinical symptoms, serum thyroxine and TRAb, thyroid ultrasound and orbital computed tomography together formed the diagnostic basis. Cells are PBMCs isolated from more than 8.5 ml of fresh blood. RNA transcripts provided the source from which TCR beta CDR3 regions were amplified. The HTBI set primed first-round TCR CDR3 RT-PCR. TCRdb re-called the multiplex PCR reads with MiXCR, one entry per CDR3 protein. This table has roughly 580,000 distinct CDR3 sequences, around 13% appearing once. J was trimmed by 4 bases and V by 0 bases; bases with no gene match: 10. Per germline, CDR1 SGHTA and CDR2 FQGNSA. The CDR3 has 17 amino acids. This clonotype was seen many times.

The chain uses TRBV7-2 and TRBJ2-7; TRBD2 aligns across 9 bases. The receptor's source is a woman aged 25 to 39 with Graves' hyperthyroidism that later progressed to Graves' ophthalmopathy. The specimen was blood. CDR3 in amino acids: CASSLASGAGGPYEQYF. DNA of the CDR3: TGTGCCAGCAGCTTAGCTTCTGGGGCGGGAGGGCCATACGAGCAGTACTTC.